The rows below give T cell receptor beta chains drawn from one sample of a study of shared clonotypes between healthy human individuals. The data were produced by immunoSEQ multiplex PCR, yet TCRdb's version contains in-frame clones alone and is incomplete. This table holds around 1,900,000 clones, roughly 95% found once. Source material: naive CD8+ T cells from PBMCs. The receptors here all came from a man aged 18-30 years in good health. Some clones in this sample may be carry-over from other donors' samples. Both conserved end residues are part of each CDR3. A D gene is named only where the DNA matches it firmly. A clone size is listed for some rows: how often the clone was seen (once, few, many), or a class if it is expanded.

J gene,D gene,V gene,clone size,CDR3 protein,CDR3 DNA
TRBJ1-1,-,TRBV13,once,CASSSWTGGTEAFF,TGTGCCAGCAGCTCCTGGACGGGCGGCACTGAAGCTTTCTTT
TRBJ1-5,-,TRBV5-5,once,CASSLLPNFPGSYSNQPQHF,TGTGCCAGCAGCTTACTCCCGAATTTTCCAGGATCGTATAGCAATCAGCCCCAGCATTTT
TRBJ2-1,TRBD2,TRBV5-1,-,CASRGLAGYNEQFF,TGCGCCAGCAGGGGACTAGCAGGTTACAATGAGCAGTTCTTC
TRBJ2-7,-,TRBV27,-,CASSLSRGIYEQYF,TGTGCCAGCAGTTTATCTAGGGGAATCTACGAGCAGTACTTC
TRBJ2-1,-,TRBV28,-,CASSRRQEQFF,TGTGCCAGCAGCCGTCGACAGGAGCAGTTCTTC
TRBJ2-7,-,TRBV2,-,CASSEALFGDEQYF,TGTGCCAGCAGTGAAGCGCTCTTTGGGGACGAGCAGTACTTC
TRBJ2-7,TRBD2,TRBV19,-,CASRHGTSGYEQYF,TGTGCCAGCCGACACGGGACTAGCGGCTACGAGCAGTACTTC
TRBJ2-7,TRBD1,TRBV19,-,CASSPGTGDYYEQYF,TGTGCCAGTAGTCCAGGGACAGGGGATTACTACGAGCAGTACTTC
TRBJ2-1,TRBD2,TRBV2,-,CASSEWREATKFYNEQFF,TGTGCCAGCAGTGAATGGCGGGAGGCCACAAAATTTTACAATGAGCAGTTCTTC
TRBJ2-1,TRBD2,TRBV27,-,CASSLLGSGRNNEQFF,TGTGCCAGCAGTTTATTAGGTAGCGGGAGAAACAATGAGCAGTTCTTC
TRBJ2-7,TRBD2,TRBV19,-,CASSLAGDESSYEQYF,TGTGCCAGTAGCCTAGCGGGAGATGAGAGCTCCTACGAGCAGTACTTC
TRBJ2-2,-,TRBV15,once,CATSSRAVNTGELFF,TGTGCCACCAGCAGTCGGGCCGTGAACACCGGGGAGCTGTTTTTT
TRBJ2-3,-,TRBV7-9,-,CASARGQSPDTQYF,TGTGCCAGCGCGCGGGGACAGTCTCCAGATACGCAGTATTTT
TRBJ2-7,-,TRBV6-5,-,CASSYSIQGLSYEQYF,TGTGCCAGCAGTTACTCGATTCAGGGACTCTCCTACGAGCAGTACTTC
TRBJ2-1,-,TRBV19,-,CASRSGAYNEQFF,TGTGCCAGTAGGAGCGGAGCCTACAATGAGCAGTTCTTC
TRBJ2-5,-,TRBV5-1,once,CASSSVPGLPQETQYF,TGCGCCAGCAGCTCCGTTCCTGGACTCCCGCAAGAGACCCAGTACTTC
TRBJ2-1,-,TRBV6-5,-,CASSPTPGTQFF,TGTGCCAGCAGCCCCACTCCCGGGACCCAGTTCTTC
TRBJ1-1,TRBD1,TRBV4-1,-,CASSEYDRATEAFF,TGCGCCAGCAGCGAATACGACAGGGCCACTGAAGCTTTCTTT
TRBJ2-7,-,TRBV27,-,CASSLRRQTYEQYF,TGTGCCAGCAGTTTACGTCGACAGACCTACGAGCAGTACTTC
TRBJ1-1,-,TRBV11-2,-,CASSSAGREAFF,TGTGCCAGCAGCTCGGCGGGCAGGGAAGCTTTCTTT
TRBJ2-7,-,TRBV9,-,CASSVRPRAYEQYF,TGTGCCAGCAGCGTACGTCCGAGGGCCTACGAGCAGTACTTC
TRBJ2-1,-,TRBV4-1,-,CASSQDQPYAYGEQFF,TGCGCCAGCAGCCAAGATCAGCCCTACGCTTATGGTGAGCAGTTCTTC
TRBJ2-7,TRBD1,TRBV7-9,-,CASSSSSAGGMRTYEQYF,TGTGCCAGCAGCTCCTCCTCGGCAGGGGGTATGCGAACCTACGAGCAGTACTTC
TRBJ2-1,TRBD2,TRBV27,-,CASSRRLAGNEQFF,TGTGCCAGCAGTAGACGGCTAGCGGGGAATGAGCAGTTCTTC
TRBJ2-7,-,TRBV7-2,-,CASSDTQGTYEQYF,TGTGCCAGCAGCGATACCCAGGGGACCTACGAGCAGTACTTC
TRBJ2-7,-,TRBV29-1,-,CSVESGRTFNEQYF,TGCAGCGTTGAGTCCGGACGAACGTTCAACGAGCAGTACTTC
TRBJ2-3,-,TRBV7-8,-,CASSLEAPPDTQYF,TGTGCCAGCAGCTTAGAGGCTCCTCCCGATACGCAGTATTTT
TRBJ1-1,-,TRBV27,-,CASSLHGSGTEAFF,TGTGCCAGCAGTTTACACGGGTCCGGCACTGAAGCTTTCTTT
TRBJ2-2,TRBD1,TRBV5-1,-,CASSLAGGTGELFF,TGCGCCAGCAGCTTGGCAGGGGGAACCGGGGAGCTGTTTTTT
TRBJ2-7,TRBD1,TRBV28,-,CASTLTGRISYEQYF,TGTGCCAGCACCTTGACAGGGCGGATCTCCTACGAGCAGTACTTC
TRBJ2-3,TRBD2,TRBV23-1,-,CASSQSKGLAGEISTDTQYF,TGCGCCAGCAGTCAATCAAAGGGTCTAGCGGGAGAGATTAGCACAGATACGCAGTATTTT
TRBJ2-7,TRBD2,TRBV7-8,-,CASSLIAGYEQYF,TGTGCCAGCAGCCTTATAGCGGGATACGAGCAGTACTTC
TRBJ1-2,-,TRBV28,-,CASSLRPPGDRYGYTF,TGTGCCAGCAGTTTACGCCCACCGGGAGACCGGTATGGCTACACCTTC